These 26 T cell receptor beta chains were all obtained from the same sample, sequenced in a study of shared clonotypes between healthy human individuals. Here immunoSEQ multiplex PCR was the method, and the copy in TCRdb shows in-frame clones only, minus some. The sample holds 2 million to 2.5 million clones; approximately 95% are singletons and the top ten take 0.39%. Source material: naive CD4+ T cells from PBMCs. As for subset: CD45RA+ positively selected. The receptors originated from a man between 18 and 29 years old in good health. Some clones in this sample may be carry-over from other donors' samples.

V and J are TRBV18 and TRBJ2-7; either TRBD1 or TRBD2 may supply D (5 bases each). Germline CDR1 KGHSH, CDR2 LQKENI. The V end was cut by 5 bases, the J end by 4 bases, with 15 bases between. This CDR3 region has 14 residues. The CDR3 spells CASSTGTLEYEQYF. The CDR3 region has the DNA TGTGCCAGCTCAACCGGGACCCTGGAATACGAGCAGTACTTC.

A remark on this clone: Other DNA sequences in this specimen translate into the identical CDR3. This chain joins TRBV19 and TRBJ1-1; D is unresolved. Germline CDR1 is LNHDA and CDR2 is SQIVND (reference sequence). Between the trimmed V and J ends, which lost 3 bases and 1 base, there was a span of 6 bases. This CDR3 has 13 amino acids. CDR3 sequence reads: CASSIQRNTEAFF. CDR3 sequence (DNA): TGTGCCAGTAGTATTCAACGGAACACTGAAGCTTTCTTT. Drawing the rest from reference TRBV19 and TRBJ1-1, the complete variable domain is DGGITQSPKYLFRKEGQNVTLSCEQNLNHDAMYWYRQDPGQGLRLIYYSQIVNDFQKGDIAEGYSVSREKKESFPLTVTSAQKNPTAFYLCASSIQRNTEAFFGQGTRLTVV.

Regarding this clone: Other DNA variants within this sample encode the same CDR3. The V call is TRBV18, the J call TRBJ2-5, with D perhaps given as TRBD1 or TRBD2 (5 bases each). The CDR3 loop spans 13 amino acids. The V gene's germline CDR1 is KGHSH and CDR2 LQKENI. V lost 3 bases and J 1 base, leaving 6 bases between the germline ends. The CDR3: CASSPGVQETQYF. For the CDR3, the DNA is TGTGCCAGCTCACCGGGGGTCCAAGAGACCCAGTACTTC.

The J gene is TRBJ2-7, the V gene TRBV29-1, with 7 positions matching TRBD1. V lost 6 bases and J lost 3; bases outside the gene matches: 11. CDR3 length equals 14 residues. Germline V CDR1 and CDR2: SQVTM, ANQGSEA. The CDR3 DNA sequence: TGCAGCGTCCGCGACAGGGAGTCTATCTACGAGCAGTACTTC. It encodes CSVRDRESIYEQYF.

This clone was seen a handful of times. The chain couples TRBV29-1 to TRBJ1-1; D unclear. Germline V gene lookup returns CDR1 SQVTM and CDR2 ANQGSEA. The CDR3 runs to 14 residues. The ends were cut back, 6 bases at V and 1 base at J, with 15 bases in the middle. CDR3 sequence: CSVNTQVGNTEAFF. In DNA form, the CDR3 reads TGCAGCGTCAACACGCAGGTTGGGAACACTGAAGCTTTCTTT.

CDR3 sequence: CASSRLGLSDTQYF. The CDR3, as DNA: TGTGCCAGCAGCAGACTAGGTCTGTCAGATACGCAGTATTTT. The chain couples TRBV6-4 to TRBJ2-3, with D possibly being TRBD2 (6 bases). Per germline, CDR1 MRHNA and CDR2 SNTAGT. Between the trimmed V and J ends, which lost 6 bases and 4 bases, there was a span of 14 bases. This CDR3 spans 14 amino acids.

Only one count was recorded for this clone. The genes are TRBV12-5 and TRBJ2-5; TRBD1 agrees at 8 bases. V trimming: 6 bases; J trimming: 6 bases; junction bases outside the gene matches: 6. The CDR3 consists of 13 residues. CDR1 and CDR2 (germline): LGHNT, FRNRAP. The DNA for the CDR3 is TGTGCTAGTGGCCCAGACAGGGGCCAGACCCAGTACTTC. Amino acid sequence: CASGPDRGQTQYF.

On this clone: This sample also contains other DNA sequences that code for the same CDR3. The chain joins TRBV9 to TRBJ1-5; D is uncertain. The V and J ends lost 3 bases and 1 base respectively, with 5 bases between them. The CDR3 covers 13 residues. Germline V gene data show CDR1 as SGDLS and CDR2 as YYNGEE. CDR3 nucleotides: TGTGCCAGCAGCGGCGACAGCAATCAGCCCCAGCATTTT. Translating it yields CASSGDSNQPQHF. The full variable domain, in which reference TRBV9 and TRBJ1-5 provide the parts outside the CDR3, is DSGVTQTPKHLITATGQRVTLRCSPRSGDLSVYWYQQSLDQGLQFLIQYYNGEERAKGNILERFSAQQFPDLHSELNLSSLELGDSALYFCASSGDSNQPQHFGDGTRLSIL.

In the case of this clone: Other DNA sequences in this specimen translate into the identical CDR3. The chain's CDR3 is CASRPGGANTGELFF. Written as DNA, the CDR3 is TGTGCCAGCAGACCAGGGGGCGCAAACACCGGGGAGCTGTTTTTT. The gene calls are TRBV28 and TRBJ2-2; 8 nucleotides agree with TRBD1. J was trimmed by 2 bases and V by 6 bases; bases with no gene match: 5. The germline CDR1 and CDR2 sequences are MDHEN and SYDVKM. The CDR3 runs 15 residues.

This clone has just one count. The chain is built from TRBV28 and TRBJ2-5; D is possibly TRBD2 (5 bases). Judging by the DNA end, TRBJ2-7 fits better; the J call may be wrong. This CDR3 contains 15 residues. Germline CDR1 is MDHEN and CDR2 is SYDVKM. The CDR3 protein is CASSGAGLSRSEQYF. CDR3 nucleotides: TGTGCCAGCAGTGGAGCCGGACTGTCACGTTCCGAGCAGTACTTC.

CDR3 in DNA: TGTGCCAGCAGTAAGCGGTACATCAGCTCCTACAATGAGCAGTTCTTC. Protein: CASSKRYISSYNEQFF. The chain couples TRBV27 to TRBJ2-1; TRBD2 is a possible D gene (5 bases). The germline CDR1 and CDR2 sequences are MNHEY and SMNVEV (reference sequence). Trimming took off 5 bases at V and 0 bases at J, with 14 bases between the two ends. The CDR3 consists of 16 residues.

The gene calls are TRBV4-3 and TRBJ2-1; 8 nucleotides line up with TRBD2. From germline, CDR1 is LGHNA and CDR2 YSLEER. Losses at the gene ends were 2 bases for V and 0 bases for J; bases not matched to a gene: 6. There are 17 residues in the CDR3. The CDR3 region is CASSQRSGTSSYNEQFF. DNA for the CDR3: TGCGCCAGCAGCCAACGGTCCGGGACTAGCTCCTACAATGAGCAGTTCTTC.

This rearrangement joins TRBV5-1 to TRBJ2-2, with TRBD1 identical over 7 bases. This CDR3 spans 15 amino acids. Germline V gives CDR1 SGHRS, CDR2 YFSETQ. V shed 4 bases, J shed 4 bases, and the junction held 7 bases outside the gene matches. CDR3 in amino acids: CASSPPRTGTGELFF. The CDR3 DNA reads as TGCGCCAGCAGCCCCCCTAGGACAGGCACCGGGGAGCTGTTTTTT.

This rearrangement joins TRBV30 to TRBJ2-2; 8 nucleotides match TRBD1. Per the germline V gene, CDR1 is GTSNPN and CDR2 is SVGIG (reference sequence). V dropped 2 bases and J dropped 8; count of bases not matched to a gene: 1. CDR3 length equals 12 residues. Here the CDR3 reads CAWSRTGGELFF. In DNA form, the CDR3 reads TGTGCCTGGAGTCGGACAGGGGGGGAGCTGTTTTTT.

CDR3 sequence reads: CASSEWAAMNTEAFF. The CDR3 bases are TGTGCCAGCAGTGAATGGGCCGCCATGAACACTGAAGCTTTCTTT. The rearrangement links TRBV6-1 to TRBJ1-1; D unclear. The CDR3 runs 15 residues. V dropped 2 bases and J dropped 0 bases, with 10 bases sitting between them. Germline CDR1 MNHNS, CDR2 SASEGT.

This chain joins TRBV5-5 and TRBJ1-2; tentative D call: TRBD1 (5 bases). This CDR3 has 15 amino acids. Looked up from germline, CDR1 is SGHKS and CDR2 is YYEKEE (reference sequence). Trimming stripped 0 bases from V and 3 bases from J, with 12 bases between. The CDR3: CASSLAARADYGYTF. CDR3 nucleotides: TGTGCCAGCAGCTTGGCTGCCAGGGCGGACTATGGCTACACCTTC.

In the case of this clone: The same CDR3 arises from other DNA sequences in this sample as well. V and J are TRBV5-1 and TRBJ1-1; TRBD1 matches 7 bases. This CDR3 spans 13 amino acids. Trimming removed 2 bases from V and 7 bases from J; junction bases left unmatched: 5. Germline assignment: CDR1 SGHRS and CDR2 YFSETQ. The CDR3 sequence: CASSFTGASEAFF. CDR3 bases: TGCGCCAGCAGCTTTACAGGGGCGAGTGAAGCTTTCTTT.

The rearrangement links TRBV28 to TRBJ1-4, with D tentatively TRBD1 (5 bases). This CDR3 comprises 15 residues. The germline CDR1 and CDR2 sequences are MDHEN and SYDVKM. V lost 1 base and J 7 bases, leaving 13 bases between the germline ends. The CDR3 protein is CASSLFTGGGEKLFF. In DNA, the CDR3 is TGTGCCAGCAGTTTATTCACGGGGGGAGGTGAAAAACTGTTTTTT.

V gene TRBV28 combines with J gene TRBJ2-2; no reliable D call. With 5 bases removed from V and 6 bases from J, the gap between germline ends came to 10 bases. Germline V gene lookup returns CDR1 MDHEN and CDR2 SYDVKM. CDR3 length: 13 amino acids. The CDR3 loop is CASSPFEAGELFF. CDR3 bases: TGTGCCAGCAGTCCCTTTGAGGCCGGGGAGCTGTTTTTT. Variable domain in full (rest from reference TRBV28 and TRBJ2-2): DVKVTQSSRYLVKRTGEKVFLECVQDMDHENMFWYRQDPGLGLRLIYFSYDVKMKEKGDIPEGYSVSREKKERFSLILESASTNQTSMYLCASSPFEAGELFFGEGSRLTVL.

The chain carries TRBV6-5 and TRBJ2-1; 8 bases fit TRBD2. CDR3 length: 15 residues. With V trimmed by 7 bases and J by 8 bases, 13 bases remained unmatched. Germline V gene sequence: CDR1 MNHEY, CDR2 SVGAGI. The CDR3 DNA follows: TGTGCCAGCACGTGGCAGGGCAGAGCGGGAGATGAGCAGTTCTTC. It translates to CASTWQGRAGDEQFF.

The CDR3 loop reads CASSVVAGSNEQFF. DNA for the CDR3: TGTGCCAGCAGCGTAGTTGCGGGAAGCAATGAGCAGTTCTTC. The chain recombines TRBV9 with TRBJ2-1, with a tentative D call TRBD2 (6 bases). This CDR3 region has 14 residues. Germline V gene data show CDR1 as SGDLS and CDR2 as YYNGEE. V lost 0 bases to trimming and J lost 6 bases, with 10 bases between them.

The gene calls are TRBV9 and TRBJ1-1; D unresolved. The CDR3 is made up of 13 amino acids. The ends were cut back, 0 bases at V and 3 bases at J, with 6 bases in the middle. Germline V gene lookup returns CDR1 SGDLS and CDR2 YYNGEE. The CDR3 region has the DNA TGTGCCAGCAGCGTAGTTCCGGACACTGAAGCTTTCTTT. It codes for CASSVVPDTEAFF.

DNA of the CDR3: TGTGCCAGCAGTTTTGGGGGATGGGGTTACGAGCAGTACTTC. Translation gives CASSFGGWGYEQYF. The chain is built from TRBV28 and TRBJ2-7; D may correspond to TRBD1 or TRBD2 (5 bases each). CDR1 MDHEN and CDR2 SYDVKM come from the germline V gene. The CDR3 runs 14 residues. Trimming pared 3 bases from V and 4 bases from J, leaving 13 bases between. The variable domain in full, with the rest retrieved from reference TRBV28 and TRBJ2-7, is DVKVTQSSRYLVKRTGEKVFLECVQDMDHENMFWYRQDPGLGLRLIYFSYDVKMKEKGDIPEGYSVSREKKERFSLILESASTNQTSMYLCASSFGGWGYEQYFGPGTRLTVT.

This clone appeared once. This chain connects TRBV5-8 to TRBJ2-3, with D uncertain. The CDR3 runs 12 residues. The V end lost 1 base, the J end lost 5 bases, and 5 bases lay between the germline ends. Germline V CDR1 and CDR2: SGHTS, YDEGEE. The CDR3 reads CASSLWRDTQYF. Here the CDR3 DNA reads TGTGCCAGCAGCTTGTGGAGAGATACGCAGTATTTT.

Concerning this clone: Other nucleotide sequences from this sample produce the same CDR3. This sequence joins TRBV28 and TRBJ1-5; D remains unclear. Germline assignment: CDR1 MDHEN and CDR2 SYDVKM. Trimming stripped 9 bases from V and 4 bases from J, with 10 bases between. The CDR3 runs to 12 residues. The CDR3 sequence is CASETGNQPQHF. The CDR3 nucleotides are TGTGCCAGTGAGACCGGGAATCAGCCCCAGCATTTT.

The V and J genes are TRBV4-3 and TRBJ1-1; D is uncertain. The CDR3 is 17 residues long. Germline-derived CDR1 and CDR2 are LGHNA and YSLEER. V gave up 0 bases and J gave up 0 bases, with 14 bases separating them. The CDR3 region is CASSQDRRFFMNTEAFF. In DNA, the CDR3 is TGCGCCAGCAGCCAAGATAGAAGATTCTTCATGAACACTGAAGCTTTCTTT.